This entry describes one T cell receptor (beta chain). No antigen is known for it. This entry comes from a study of identical twins. Findings and limits, study-wide: Insertions were fewer in abundant cord blood beta clonotypes, whereas memory repertoires showed none of this pattern. Rather than following the same donors, the conclusions depended on cross-sectional statistical analysis.

TCRdb re-called the 5' RACE reads with MiXCR, one entry per CDR3 protein. The data show 1.5 million to 2 million distinct CDR3 sequences, roughly 35% seen once. The sequencing input was cord blood. The receptor was isolated from a newborn girl in good health.

This chain's CDR3 is CASSRSTLPQFADTQYF. In DNA, the CDR3 is TGCGCCAGCAGCCGCTCGACTCTTCCCCAGTTTGCAGATACGCAGTATTTT. V is TRBV4-1 and J is TRBJ2-3; D call uncertain. Trimming removed 4 bases from V and 4 bases from J, with 21 bases in between. Germline CDR1 MGHRA, CDR2 YSYEKL. The CDR3 totals 17 residues.